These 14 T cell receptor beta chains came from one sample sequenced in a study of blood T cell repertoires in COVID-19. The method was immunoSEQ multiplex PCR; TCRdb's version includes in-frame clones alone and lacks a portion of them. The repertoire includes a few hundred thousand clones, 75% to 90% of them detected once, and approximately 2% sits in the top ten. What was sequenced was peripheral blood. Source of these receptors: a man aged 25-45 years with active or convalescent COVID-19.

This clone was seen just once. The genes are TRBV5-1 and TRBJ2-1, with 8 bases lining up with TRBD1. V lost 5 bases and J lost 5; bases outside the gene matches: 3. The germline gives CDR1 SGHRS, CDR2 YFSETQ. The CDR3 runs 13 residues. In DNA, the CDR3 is TGCGCCAGCAGACAGGGGGAGAACAATGAGCAGTTCTTC. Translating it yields CASRQGENNEQFF.

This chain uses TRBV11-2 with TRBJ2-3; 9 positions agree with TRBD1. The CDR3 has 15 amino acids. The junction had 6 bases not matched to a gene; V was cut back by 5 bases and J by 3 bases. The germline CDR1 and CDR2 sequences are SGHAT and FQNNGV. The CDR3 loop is CASSQNRGRTDTQYF. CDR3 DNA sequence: TGTGCCAGCAGCCAAAACAGGGGGCGAACAGATACGCAGTATTTT.

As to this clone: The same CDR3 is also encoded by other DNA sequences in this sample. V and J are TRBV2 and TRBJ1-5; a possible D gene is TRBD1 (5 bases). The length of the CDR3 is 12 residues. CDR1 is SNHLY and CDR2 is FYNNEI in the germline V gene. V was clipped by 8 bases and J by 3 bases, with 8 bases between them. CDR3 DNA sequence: TGTGCCAGCTCAGGGAACAATCAGCCCCAGCATTTT. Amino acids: CASSGNNQPQHF.

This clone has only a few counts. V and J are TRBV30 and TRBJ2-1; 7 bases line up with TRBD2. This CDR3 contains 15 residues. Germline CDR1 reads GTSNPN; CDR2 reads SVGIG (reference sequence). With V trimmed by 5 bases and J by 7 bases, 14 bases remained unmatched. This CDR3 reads CAWSRLARSFNEQFF. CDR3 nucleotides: TGTGCCTGGTCCAGACTAGCCCGGTCCTTTAATGAGCAGTTCTTC.

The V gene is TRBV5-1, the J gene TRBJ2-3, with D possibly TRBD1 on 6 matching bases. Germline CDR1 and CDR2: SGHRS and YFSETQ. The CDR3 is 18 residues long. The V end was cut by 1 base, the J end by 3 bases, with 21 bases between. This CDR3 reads CASSLPISSGVGTDTQYF. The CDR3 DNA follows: TGCGCCAGCAGCTTGCCCATCTCATCAGGGGTTGGAACAGATACGCAGTATTTT. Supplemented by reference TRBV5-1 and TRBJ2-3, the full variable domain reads KAGVTQTPRYLIKTRGQQVTLSCSPISGHRSVSWYQQTPGQGLQFLFEYFSETQRNKGNFPGRFSGRQFSNSRSEMNVSTLELGDSALYLCASSLPISSGVGTDTQYFGPGTRLTVL.

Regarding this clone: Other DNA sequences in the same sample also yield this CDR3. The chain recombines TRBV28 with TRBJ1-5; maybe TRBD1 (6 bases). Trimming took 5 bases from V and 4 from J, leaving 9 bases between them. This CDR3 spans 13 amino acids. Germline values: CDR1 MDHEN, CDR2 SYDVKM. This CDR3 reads CASSRTVNQPQHF. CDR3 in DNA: TGTGCCAGCAGTCGGACAGTTAATCAGCCCCAGCATTTT.

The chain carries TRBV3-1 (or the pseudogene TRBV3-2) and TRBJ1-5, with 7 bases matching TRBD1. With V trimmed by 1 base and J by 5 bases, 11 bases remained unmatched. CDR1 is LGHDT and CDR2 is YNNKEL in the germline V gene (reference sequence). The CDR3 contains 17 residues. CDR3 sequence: CASSQGARGLLYQPQHF. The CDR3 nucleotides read TGTGCCAGCAGCCAAGGTGCTAGGGGGCTCCTCTATCAGCCCCAGCATTTT.

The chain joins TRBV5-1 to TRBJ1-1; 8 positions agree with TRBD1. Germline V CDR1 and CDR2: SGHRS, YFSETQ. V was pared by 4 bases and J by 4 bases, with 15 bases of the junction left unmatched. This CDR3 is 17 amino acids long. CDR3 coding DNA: TGCGCCAGCAGCCCAGGGGACAGGCCACCGGGCAGCACTGAAGCTTTCTTT. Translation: CASSPGDRPPGSTEAFF.

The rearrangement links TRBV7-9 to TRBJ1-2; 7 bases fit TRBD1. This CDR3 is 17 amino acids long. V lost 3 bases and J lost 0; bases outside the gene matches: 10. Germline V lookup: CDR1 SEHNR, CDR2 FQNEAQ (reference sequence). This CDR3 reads CASSLDGTDGANYGYTF. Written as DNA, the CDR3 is TGTGCCAGCAGCTTGGACGGGACAGACGGAGCTAACTATGGCTACACCTTC.

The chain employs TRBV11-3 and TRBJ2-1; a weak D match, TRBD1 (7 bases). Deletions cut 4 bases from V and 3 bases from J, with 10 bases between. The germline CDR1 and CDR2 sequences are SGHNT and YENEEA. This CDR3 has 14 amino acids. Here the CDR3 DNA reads TGTGCCAGCAGCTCGCGGGACAGCTACAATGAGCAGTTCTTC. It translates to CASSSRDSYNEQFF.

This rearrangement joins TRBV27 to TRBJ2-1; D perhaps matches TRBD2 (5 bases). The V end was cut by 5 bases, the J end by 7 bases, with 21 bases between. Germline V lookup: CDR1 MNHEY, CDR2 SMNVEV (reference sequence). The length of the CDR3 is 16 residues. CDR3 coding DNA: TGTGCCAGCAGTCCTTCACTAGTATGGGCTCGGAATGAGCAGTTCTTC. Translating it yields CASSPSLVWARNEQFF.

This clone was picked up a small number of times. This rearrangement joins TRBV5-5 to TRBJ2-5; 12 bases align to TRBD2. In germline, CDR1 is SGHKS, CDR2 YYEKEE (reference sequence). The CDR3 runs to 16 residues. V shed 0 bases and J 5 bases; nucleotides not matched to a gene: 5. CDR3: CASSLELAGGRETQYF. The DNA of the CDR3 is TGTGCCAGCAGCTTGGAACTAGCGGGGGGTCGTGAGACCCAGTACTTC.

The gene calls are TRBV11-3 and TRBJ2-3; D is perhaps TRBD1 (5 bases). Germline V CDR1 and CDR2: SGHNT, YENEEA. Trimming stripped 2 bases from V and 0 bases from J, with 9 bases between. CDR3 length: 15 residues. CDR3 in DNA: TGTGCCAGCAGCTTATCGCAGGGTAGCACAGATACGCAGTATTTT. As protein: CASSLSQGSTDTQYF.

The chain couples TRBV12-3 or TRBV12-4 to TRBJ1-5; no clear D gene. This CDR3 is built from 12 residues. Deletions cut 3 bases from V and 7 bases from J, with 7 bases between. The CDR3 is CASSFSVQPQHF. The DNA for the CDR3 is TGTGCCAGCAGTTTTTCAGTGCAGCCCCAGCATTTT.